Presented here are 15 T cell receptor beta chains from one specimen sequenced in a study of radiation and T cells in renal cell carcinoma. Assay: immunoSEQ multiplex PCR; the TCRdb copy retains only in-frame clones and omits some. The sample records around 160,000 clones, 88% being singletons. Time point in this sample: baseline pretreatment blood. Specified treatment: 15 Gy SBRT to primary tumor, nephrectomy 4 weeks later. This specimen consisted of blood, obtained from a patient whose treatment included radiotherapy and nephrectomy. Receptor source: an older woman with renal cell carcinoma.

The chain uses TRBV5-1 and TRBJ2-3, with D possibly being TRBD1 (6 bases). The CDR3 totals 15 residues. Germline V gives CDR1 SGHRS, CDR2 YFSETQ. Trimming took 4 bases from V and 4 from J, leaving 16 bases between them. The CDR3 region has the DNA TGCGCCAGCAGCCTATACCGAGGACAGCCAGATACGCAGTATTTT. Protein sequence: CASSLYRGQPDTQYF.

The V gene is TRBV19, the J gene TRBJ1-1; D gene unclear. Germline-derived CDR1 and CDR2 are LNHDA and SQIVND (reference sequence). The V and J ends lost 6 bases and 3 bases respectively, with 11 bases between them. The CDR3 spans 13 residues. The CDR3 is CASRPSWYTEAFF. The CDR3 bases are TGTGCCAGTAGGCCAAGTTGGTACACTGAAGCTTTCTTT.

The chain has TRBV7-2 and TRBJ1-1; tentatively, D is TRBD1 (6 bases). Germline-derived CDR1 and CDR2 are SGHTA and FQGNSA. This CDR3 has 15 amino acids. V was shortened by 2 bases and J by 6 bases, with 16 bases between the two germline ends. The DNA of the CDR3 is TGTGCCAGCAGCTTAAGCCCGCAGGGGATCGCTGAAGCTTTCTTT. It yields the protein CASSLSPQGIAEAFF.

The chain is built from TRBV5-1 and TRBJ2-3, with D maybe TRBD1 (5 bases). Looked up from germline, CDR1 is SGHRS and CDR2 is YFSETQ. The CDR3 contains 15 residues. V lost 0 bases and J lost 5, with 13 bases in between. CDR3 DNA: TGCGCCAGCAGCTTGGACAGGCCCCCCGGAGATACGCAGTATTTT. Translation gives CASSLDRPPGDTQYF.

The gene calls are TRBV7-9 and TRBJ1-4; a possible D gene is TRBD1 (5 bases). This CDR3 region has 15 residues. Trimming cost V 1 base and J 3 bases, with 9 bases left between them. Germline V gives CDR1 SEHNR, CDR2 FQNEAQ (reference sequence). CDR3 region: CASSLVGGPNEKLFF. In nucleotides, the CDR3 is TGTGCCAGCAGCTTAGTGGGGGGACCTAATGAAAAACTGTTTTTT.

The chain joins TRBV2 to TRBJ2-6; unclear D gene. The CDR3 covers 12 residues. CDR1 and CDR2 (germline): SNHLY, FYNNEI. The CDR3 sequence: CAIGTGANVLTF. In DNA, the CDR3 is TGTGCTATTGGGACTGGGGCCAACGTCCTGACTTTC.

This clone appeared once. The J gene is TRBJ1-2, the V gene TRBV27, with TRBD1 identical over 9 bases. The germline V gene encodes CDR1 MNHEY and CDR2 SMNVEV (reference sequence). The V gene end was trimmed by 3 bases and the J gene end by 5 bases; junction bases not matched to a gene: 7. The CDR3 runs 15 residues. The CDR3 sequence is CASSFEPGTGYGYTF. In DNA form, the CDR3 reads TGTGCCAGCAGTTTCGAACCCGGGACAGGGTATGGCTACACCTTC.

The chain links TRBV29-1 to TRBJ2-2; D might be TRBD1 or TRBD2, each matching 5 bases. Trimming removed 7 bases at V and 2 bases at J, with 8 bases between. The CDR3 length is 12 residues. The germline V gene has CDR1 SQVTM and CDR2 ANQGSEA. This CDR3 reads CSARDNTGELFF. The CDR3 nucleotides read TGCAGCGCCAGGGACAACACCGGGGAGCTGTTTTTT.

This chain connects TRBV15 to TRBJ1-2, with D tentatively TRBD1 (5 bases). Germline CDR1 LNHNV, CDR2 YYDKDF (reference sequence). The V end lost 0 bases, the J end lost 6 bases, and 14 bases lay between the germline ends. CDR3 size: 15 residues. CDR3 in amino acids: CATSRDYVEGDGYTF. The CDR3 coding sequence is TGTGCCACCAGCAGAGATTACGTCGAAGGGGATGGCTACACCTTC.

This chain connects TRBV5-1 to TRBJ1-1; 8 nucleotides match TRBD1. The CDR3 has 19 residues. Germline-derived CDR1 and CDR2 are SGHRS and YFSETQ. The V segment lost 0 bases and the J segment 1 base; nucleotides outside the gene matches: 14. The CDR3 spells CASSLDPHDRGVGNTEAFF. CDR3 nucleotide sequence: TGCGCCAGCAGCTTGGATCCCCATGACAGGGGAGTTGGGAACACTGAAGCTTTCTTT.

J is TRBJ2-5 and V is TRBV28; unclear D gene. Looked up from germline, CDR1 is MDHEN and CDR2 is SYDVKM. The CDR3 spans 11 residues. The ends were cut back, 6 bases at V and 10 bases at J, with 12 bases in the middle. The DNA of the CDR3 is TGTGCCAGCAGCCCCTTTATAGACCAGTACTTC. Protein sequence: CASSPFIDQYF.

The V and J genes are TRBV5-1 and TRBJ1-4; D is unresolved. This CDR3 spans 14 amino acids. Germline CDR1 and CDR2: SGHRS and YFSETQ. The germline V and J ends were trimmed by 0 bases and 8 bases, with 11 bases remaining between them. This CDR3 is CASSLGPQNEKLFF. The CDR3 DNA sequence: TGCGCCAGCAGCTTGGGTCCTCAGAACGAAAAACTGTTTTTT.

The CDR3 DNA follows: TGTGCCAGCAGCGTAGTACCAGAGGGCTTCGGGTATGAGCAGTTCTTC. It specifies CASSVVPEGFGYEQFF. The chain is built from TRBV9 and TRBJ2-1; D is perhaps TRBD2 (5 bases). This CDR3 region has 16 residues. Germline CDR1 SGDLS, CDR2 YYNGEE. V was cut by 0 bases and J by 8 bases, with 18 bases left in between.

The chain is built from TRBV11-2 and TRBJ2-1, with TRBD2 matching 12 bases. V dropped 5 bases and J dropped 9; count of bases not matched to a gene: 14. Germline V gives CDR1 SGHAT, CDR2 FQNNGV. CDR3 size: 17 residues. CDR3 in DNA: TGTGCCAGCAGCGTTCCGGGGCTAGCGGGGGGGCTAGTTGAGCAGTTCTTC. It yields the protein CASSVPGLAGGLVEQFF. The full variable domain, with the rest looked up from reference TRBV11-2 and TRBJ2-1, is EAGVAQSPRYKIIEKRQSVAFWCNPISGHATLYWYQQILGQGPKLLIQFQNNGVVDDSQLPKDRFSAERLKGVDSTLKIQPAKLEDSAVYLCASSVPGLAGGLVEQFFGPGTRLTVL.

The chain joins TRBV15 to TRBJ1-5, with D possibly TRBD1 on 6 matching bases. The CDR3 runs to 17 residues. CDR1 LNHNV and CDR2 YYDKDF come from the germline V gene (reference sequence). V lost 3 bases, J lost 0 bases, and 15 bases lay in between. The CDR3 sequence is CATSSTVKGDSNQPQHF. For the CDR3, the DNA is TGTGCCACCAGCAGCACCGTGAAGGGGGATAGCAATCAGCCCCAGCATTTT.